The 28 T cell receptor beta chains listed next were all sequenced from one sample in a study of blood T cell repertoires in COVID-19. Only in-frame clones appear in the TCRdb table, and some are missing; sequencing was by immunoSEQ multiplex PCR. The table lists 95,000 to 100,000 clones, 90% to 95% of them singletons, with roughly 17% in the top ten. Sequenced input: peripheral blood. The receptor source for this set is a man between 50 and 59 years old with acute or convalescent COVID-19.

This clone was recorded once. The gene calls are TRBV2 and TRBJ2-1; 8 nucleotides line up with TRBD2. The ends lost 3 bases at V and 7 bases at J; junction bases unmatched: 5. The germline gives CDR1 SNHLY, CDR2 FYNNEI. The CDR3 sequence is 14 residues long. The CDR3 DNA is TGTGCCAGCAGTGATCGGCGCGGGGGGAATGAGCAGTTCTTC. Encoded protein: CASSDRRGGNEQFF.

The chain employs TRBV6-5 and TRBJ1-3; 7 nucleotides align to TRBD1. This CDR3 has 14 amino acids. Trimming took 7 bases from V and 3 from J; bases not matched to a gene: 6. From germline, CDR1 is MNHEY and CDR2 SVGAGI. The CDR3 protein is CASKDRVGGNTIYF. CDR3 DNA sequence: TGTGCCAGCAAAGACAGGGTGGGTGGAAACACCATATATTTT.

The rearrangement joins TRBV25-1 to TRBJ1-4; a weak D match, TRBD1 (5 bases). There are 13 residues in the CDR3. Germline CDR1 reads MGHDK; CDR2 reads SYGVNS. The V gene lost 10 bases and the J gene lost 8 bases, with 17 bases spanning the gap. In nucleotides, the CDR3 is TGTGCCATTTCCGGGCAGGGTGGCGAAAAACTGTTTTTT. As protein: CAISGQGGEKLFF.

The chain employs TRBV3-1 (or the pseudogene TRBV3-2) and TRBJ2-3, with a tentative D call TRBD2 (6 bases). The V end lost 6 bases, the J end lost 3 bases, and 16 bases lay between the germline ends. CDR1 and CDR2 (germline): LGHDT, YNNKEL (reference sequence). The CDR3 is 15 residues long. CDR3 DNA: TGTGCCAGCAGATCTACGGGGGAGAGGACAGATACGCAGTATTTT. Translation gives CASRSTGERTDTQYF.

The chain uses TRBV6-6 and TRBJ2-2; 7 positions match TRBD1. Germline CDR1 reads MNHNY; CDR2 reads SVGAGI (reference sequence). The ends lost 6 bases at V and 5 bases at J; junction bases unmatched: 6. The CDR3 runs 14 residues. CDR3: CASSRDRATGELFF. The CDR3 nucleotides read TGTGCCAGCAGCCGCGACAGGGCGACCGGGGAGCTGTTTTTT.

The chain couples TRBV11-3 to TRBJ2-3; 9 nucleotides agree with TRBD2. Germline V lookup: CDR1 SGHNT, CDR2 YENEEA. CDR3 size: 16 residues. The J segment lost 4 bases and the V segment lost 3 bases, leaving 8 bases of the junction unmatched. The CDR3 is CASSLLLAGSPDTQYF. For the CDR3, the DNA is TGTGCCAGCAGCTTGCTGCTAGCGGGGTCCCCAGATACGCAGTATTTT.

V usage is TRBV4-2 and J usage is TRBJ1-6, with a possible D match to TRBD1 (5 bases). CDR1 and CDR2 from the germline V gene are LGHNA and YNFKEQ. The CDR3 covers 15 residues. V was clipped by 1 base and J by 5 bases, with 9 bases between them. The CDR3 DNA reads as TGTGCCAGCAGCCAAGCGACAGCAGATAATTCACCCCTCCACTTT. It specifies CASSQATADNSPLHF.

This clone was picked up one time. The chain joins TRBV15 to TRBJ2-3; 13 nucleotides match TRBD2. The CDR3 totals 16 residues. Germline V gene sequence: CDR1 LNHNV, CDR2 YYDKDF (reference sequence). Trimming removed 3 bases from V and 4 bases from J; junction bases left unmatched: 4. The CDR3 spells CATSRGTSGEADTQYF. The CDR3 region has the DNA TGTGCCACCAGCAGGGGGACTAGCGGGGAAGCAGATACGCAGTATTTT.

The chain combines TRBV11-1 with TRBJ2-2, with D possibly being TRBD2 (5 bases). CDR1 is SGHAT and CDR2 is FQDESV in the germline V gene (reference sequence). This CDR3 region has 14 residues. The V end was cut by 7 bases, the J end by 10 bases, with 19 bases between. In nucleotides, the CDR3 is TGTGCCAGCAAGGAGGCCGCAGATTTGGTGGAGCTGTTTTTT. Translated, it gives CASKEAADLVELFF.

This chain links TRBV5-1 with TRBJ2-7; weak D call: TRBD1 (5 bases). The CDR3 runs 12 residues. V shed 2 bases and J shed 3 bases, with 6 bases lying between them. From germline, CDR1 is SGHRS and CDR2 YFSETQ. The DNA for the CDR3 is TGCGCCAGCAGCTTCCAGGGCTACGAGCAGTACTTC. Amino acids: CASSFQGYEQYF.

The genes are TRBV15 and TRBJ2-7; D is possibly TRBD1 (5 bases). The CDR3 loop spans 14 amino acids. CDR1 is LNHNV and CDR2 is YYDKDF in the germline V gene (reference sequence). With 0 bases removed from V and 5 bases from J, the gap between germline ends came to 11 bases. The CDR3, as DNA: TGTGCCACCAGCAGAGAGGTGGGGCGGCACGAGCAGTACTTC. It translates to CATSREVGRHEQYF.

The chain has TRBV19 and TRBJ1-5; the match to TRBD1 covers 12 bases. V lost 6 bases and J lost 5; bases outside the gene matches: 8. Germline assignment: CDR1 LNHDA and CDR2 SQIVND (reference sequence). The CDR3 is 16 amino acids. CDR3 protein: CASSPQGDRGHQPQHF. In DNA, the CDR3 is TGTGCCAGTAGCCCTCAAGGGGACAGGGGGCATCAGCCCCAGCATTTT.

The J gene is TRBJ2-3, the V gene TRBV5-1; D is possibly TRBD2 (6 bases). This CDR3 is 14 amino acids long. Germline V gene sequence: CDR1 SGHRS, CDR2 YFSETQ. The V and J ends lost 4 bases and 1 base respectively, with 10 bases between them. CDR3 sequence reads: CASSTWGGTDTQYF. DNA for the CDR3: TGCGCCAGCAGCACATGGGGGGGCACAGATACGCAGTATTTT.

The J gene is TRBJ1-2, the V gene TRBV14; D possibly corresponds to TRBD1 (6 bases). V lost 8 bases and J lost 3, with 13 bases in between. Per the germline V gene, CDR1 is SGHDN and CDR2 is FVKESK. This CDR3 spans 13 amino acids. The CDR3 DNA reads TGTGCCAGCTCCCACAGGGAACACTATGGCTACACCTTC. Its translation: CASSHREHYGYTF.

The chain carries TRBV6-5 and TRBJ1-1; D gene unclear. Trimming took 2 bases from V and 5 from J, leaving 6 bases between them. CDR3 length: 12 amino acids. Germline-derived CDR1 and CDR2 are MNHEY and SVGAGI. CDR3 nucleotide sequence: TGTGCCAGCAGTTACGCCCAGACTGAAGCTTTCTTT. Translating it yields CASSYAQTEAFF.

The chain employs TRBV18 and TRBJ1-1; perhaps TRBD1 as D (6 bases). The CDR3 is 12 amino acids. Germline lookup yields CDR1 KGHSH and CDR2 LQKENI. Trimming pared 3 bases from V and 11 bases from J, leaving 13 bases between. CDR3 bases: TGTGCCAGCTCACCTTTTGGGCAGGGGGCTTTCTTT. It translates to CASSPFGQGAFF. Drawing the rest from reference TRBV18 and TRBJ1-1, the complete variable domain is NAGVMQNPRHLVRRRGQEARLRCSPMKGHSHVYWYRQLPEEGLKFMVYLQKENIIDESGMPKERFSAEFPKEGPSILRIQQVVRGDSAAYFCASSPFGQGAFFGQGTRLTVV.

The rearrangement links TRBV6-4 to TRBJ1-2; D is uncertain. The CDR3 sequence is 15 residues long. The V and J ends lost 2 bases and 4 bases respectively, with 14 bases between them. Germline V gene sequence: CDR1 MRHNA, CDR2 SNTAGT. CDR3 loop: CASSDRPGGPYGYTF. CDR3 sequence (DNA): TGTGCCAGCAGTGACAGGCCTGGCGGGCCCTATGGCTACACCTTC.

This chain joins TRBV2 and TRBJ1-3; D might be TRBD1 (6 bases). Germline V gives CDR1 SNHLY, CDR2 FYNNEI. The ends were cut back, 5 bases at V and 0 bases at J, with 26 bases in the middle. The CDR3 runs to 20 residues. The CDR3 here is CASSLMGNYRARDSGNTIYF. The CDR3 DNA follows: TGTGCCAGCAGTCTCATGGGGAATTACAGGGCCCGGGACTCTGGAAACACCATATATTTT.

This chain joins TRBV5-6 and TRBJ1-1; D remains ambiguous. The germline V and J ends were trimmed by 0 bases and 3 bases, with 9 bases remaining between them. Germline values: CDR1 SGHDT, CDR2 YYEEEE. The CDR3 is made up of 14 amino acids. The CDR3 is CASSLGAAYTEAFF. The CDR3 region has the DNA TGTGCCAGCAGCTTGGGGGCCGCGTACACTGAAGCTTTCTTT. Using reference TRBV5-6 and TRBJ1-1 for the parts outside the CDR3, the full variable domain is DAGVTQSPTHLIKTRGQQVTLRCSPKSGHDTVSWYQQALGQGPQFIFQYYEEEERQRGNFPDRFSGHQFPNYSSELNVNALLLGDSALYLCASSLGAAYTEAFFGQGTRLTVV.

The V and J genes are TRBV18 and TRBJ1-5; unclear D gene. The CDR3 is 14 residues long. The germline V gene has CDR1 KGHSH and CDR2 LQKENI. Trimming removed 2 bases from V and 1 base from J, with 6 bases in between. The CDR3 DNA reads as TGTGCCAGCTCACCATCCGGGAGCAATCAGCCCCAGCATTTT. It is translated as CASSPSGSNQPQHF.

CDR3 coding DNA: TGTGCCAGCAGTGACAACTACGAGCAGTACTTC. Protein product: CASSDNYEQYF. This chain uses TRBV2 with TRBJ2-7; no reliable D call. The CDR3 has 11 amino acids. V shed 3 bases and J shed 3 bases, with 3 bases lying between them. Germline V gene sequence: CDR1 SNHLY, CDR2 FYNNEI.

The rearrangement joins TRBV28 to TRBJ1-6; 7 nucleotides match TRBD1. The CDR3 extends over 14 amino acids. V was clipped by 6 bases and J by 6 bases; unmatched bases: 5. The germline V gene encodes CDR1 MDHEN and CDR2 SYDVKM. CDR3 region: CASRRDSTNSPLHF. The CDR3 DNA reads as TGTGCCAGCAGACGGGACAGTACTAATTCACCCCTCCACTTT.

This chain links TRBV6-6 with TRBJ1-2; 7 nucleotides line up with TRBD1. CDR1 and CDR2 from the germline V gene are MNHNY and SVGAGI (reference sequence). The CDR3 runs to 15 residues. V gave up 2 bases and J gave up 2 bases; unmatched junction bases: 5. Written as DNA, the CDR3 is TGTGCCAGCAGTTACGCAGGGGGATCAAACTATGGCTACACCTTC. Encoded protein: CASSYAGGSNYGYTF.

The chain carries TRBV18 and TRBJ2-5; TRBD2 is a possible D gene (6 bases). Germline V gene sequence: CDR1 KGHSH, CDR2 LQKENI. Trimming removed 2 bases from V and 5 bases from J, with 12 bases in between. The CDR3 spans 14 residues. CDR3 loop: CASSPRGGAETQYF. CDR3 coding DNA: TGTGCCAGCTCACCAAGAGGCGGGGCGGAGACCCAGTACTTC.

This chain joins TRBV6-5 and TRBJ2-5; 7 bases are shared with TRBD2. The CDR3 loop spans 16 amino acids. Germline assignment: CDR1 MNHEY and CDR2 SVGAGI. V lost 0 bases, J lost 5 bases, and 9 bases stayed unmatched. The CDR3 DNA follows: TGTGCCAGCAGTTACTCCCTTTCGACTAGCTGGGAGACCCAGTACTTC. This codes for CASSYSLSTSWETQYF.

The rearrangement joins TRBV19 to TRBJ2-3; 12 bases line up with TRBD2. Germline lookup yields CDR1 LNHDA and CDR2 SQIVND (reference sequence). V shed 6 bases and J 2 bases; nucleotides not matched to a gene: 6. The CDR3 has 16 residues. The CDR3 is CASSTTSGGFTDTQYF. CDR3 DNA sequence: TGTGCCAGTAGCACGACTAGCGGGGGATTCACAGATACGCAGTATTTT.

This rearrangement joins TRBV12-3 or TRBV12-4 to TRBJ1-2; maybe TRBD1 (6 bases). Between the trimmed V and J ends, which lost 10 bases and 8 bases, there was a span of 17 bases. The CDR3 sequence is 12 residues long. In DNA form, the CDR3 reads TGTGCCACCCGAAAGGGGGACGGCGGCTACACCTTC. Its translation is CATRKGDGGYTF.

This chain links TRBV19 with TRBJ1-2; D is possibly TRBD1 (6 bases). Between the trimmed V and J ends, which lost 5 bases and 14 bases, there was a span of 18 bases. The CDR3 consists of 12 residues. Germline V gene data show CDR1 as LNHDA and CDR2 as SQIVND (reference sequence). The CDR3 sequence is CASSFNRERETF. CDR3 coding DNA: TGTGCCAGTAGTTTCAACAGGGAGAGAGAAACCTTC. The complete variable domain, with remaining parts taken from reference TRBV19 and TRBJ1-2, reads DGGITQSPKYLFRKEGQNVTLSCEQNLNHDAMYWYRQDPGQGLRLIYYSQIVNDFQKGDIAEGYSVSREKKESFPLTVTSAQKNPTAFYLCASSFNRERETFGSGTRLTVV.